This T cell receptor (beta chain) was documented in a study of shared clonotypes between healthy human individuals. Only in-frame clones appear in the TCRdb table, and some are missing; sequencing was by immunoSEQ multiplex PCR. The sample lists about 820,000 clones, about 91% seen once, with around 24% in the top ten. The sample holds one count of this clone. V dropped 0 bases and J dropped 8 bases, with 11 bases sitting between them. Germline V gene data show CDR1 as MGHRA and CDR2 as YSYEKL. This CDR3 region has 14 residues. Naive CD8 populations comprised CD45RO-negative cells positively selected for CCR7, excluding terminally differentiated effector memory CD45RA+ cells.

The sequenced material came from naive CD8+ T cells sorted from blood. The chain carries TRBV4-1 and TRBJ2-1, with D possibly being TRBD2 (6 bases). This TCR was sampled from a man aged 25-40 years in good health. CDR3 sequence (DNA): TGCGCCAGCAGCCAAGATCAAGTAGCGGATGAGCAGTTCTTC. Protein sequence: CASSQDQVADEQFF.